This TCR beta chain was identified during a study of OX40 agonist ivuxolimab in advanced cancers. Study-level background: Dosing consisted of intravenous ivuxolimab at 0.01 to 10 mg/kg every 2 weeks.

Sampling of blood occurred at baseline, cycle 4 day 1, and cycle 7 day 1. The V gene's germline CDR1 is SNHLY and CDR2 FYNNEI. The CDR3 covers 16 residues. Unmatched junction bases numbered 5, after V lost 7 bases and J lost 1 base. TCRdb's copy holds only in-frame clones and misses some; the assay was immunoSEQ multiplex PCR. The sample holds more than 60,000 clones, 90% to 95% seen once. This clonotype was obtained from an adult with an advanced solid tumor such as melanoma, head and neck, liver or kidney cancer. The chain has TRBV2 and TRBJ2-5, with 14 bases that match TRBD2. The sequencing used CD4+ or CD8+ T cells sorted from blood, collected in a trial of the OX40 agonist ivuxolimab. CDR3 residues: CASNGLAGGGQETQYF. For the CDR3, the DNA is TGTGCCAGCAATGGACTAGCGGGAGGAGGCCAAGAGACCCAGTACTTC.